Listed here are 26 T cell receptor beta chains from one sample, sequenced in a study of blood T cells in healthy people across ages. For the second PCR, which ran for 7 to 11 cycles, a sample-barcoded 5' primer and a J-beta primer mix were used. TCRdb re-derived calls from the 5' RACE reads in MiXCR, one entry per CDR3 protein. This sample has 650,000 to 1,000,000 distinct CDR3 sequences, with under 40% found just once. Sequencing was done on a sample of blood. The origin of the receptors is a man aged 18-30 years in good health.

This clonotype was counted ten times or more. The chain carries TRBV14 and TRBJ2-3; maybe TRBD2 (6 bases). Deletions cut 1 base from V and 1 base from J, with 12 bases between. Germline lookup yields CDR1 SGHDN and CDR2 FVKESK. This CDR3 has 16 amino acids. The CDR3 loop reads CASSQVGRLGTDTQYF. CDR3 bases: TGTGCCAGCAGCCAAGTAGGGAGACTAGGCACAGATACGCAGTATTTT.

J is TRBJ1-6 and V is TRBV25-1, with 7 nucleotides matching TRBD1. The CDR3 has 12 amino acids. The germline V gene has CDR1 MGHDK and CDR2 SYGVNS. V dropped 11 bases and J dropped 9; count of bases not matched to a gene: 7. The CDR3 coding sequence is TGTGCCTGCCGGGACAGCCGTTCACCCCTCCACTTT. Translating gives CACRDSRSPLHF.

This clonotype appeared a few times. CDR3 nucleotides: TGTGCCAGCAGCTCTGGGGAGGGCCTGAATACGCAGTATTTT. Residues: CASSSGEGLNTQYF. V usage is TRBV7-9 and J usage is TRBJ2-3; TRBD2 agrees at 7 bases. Trimming at V came to 4 bases and at J to 7 bases, leaving 8 bases not matched to a gene. The CDR3 totals 14 residues. CDR1 SEHNR and CDR2 FQNEAQ come from the germline V gene (reference sequence).

The rearrangement uses TRBV2 and TRBJ2-7; D could derive from TRBD1 or TRBD2 (5 bases each). The CDR3 is 13 amino acids. V lost 1 base, J lost 3 bases, and 7 bases lay in between. Germline-derived CDR1 and CDR2 are SNHLY and FYNNEI. CDR3 loop: CASSEGDGYEQYF. CDR3 DNA: TGTGCCAGCAGTGAAGGGGACGGCTACGAGCAGTACTTC.

V is TRBV20-1 and J is TRBJ2-7; a possible D gene is TRBD2 (5 bases). The CDR3 extends over 13 amino acids. Per germline, CDR1 DFQATT and CDR2 SNEGSKA (reference sequence). Between the trimmed V and J ends, which lost 2 bases and 5 bases, there was a span of 13 bases. CDR3 protein: CSARSGLWDEQYF. In DNA form, the CDR3 reads TGCAGTGCTAGATCCGGACTGTGGGACGAGCAGTACTTC.

This clonotype was found many times. CDR3 sequence reads: CSARGSGGGNYGYTF. CDR3 sequence (DNA): TGCAGTGCTAGAGGGTCCGGGGGTGGGAACTATGGCTACACCTTC. J is TRBJ1-2 and V is TRBV20-1, with TRBD1 as a possible D gene (5 bases). The CDR3 sequence is 15 residues long. Deletions cut 1 base from V and 2 bases from J, with 14 bases between. Germline CDR1 is DFQATT and CDR2 is SNEGSKA (reference sequence).

V is TRBV2 and J is TRBJ1-2, with TRBD1 matching 7 bases. The junction had 9 bases not matched to a gene; V was cut back by 6 bases and J by 8 bases. The CDR3 has 13 amino acids. Germline CDR1 and CDR2: SNHLY and FYNNEI. As DNA, the CDR3 is TGTGCCAGCAGGCTAAACAGGGGTACCGGCTACACCTTC. Amino acids: CASRLNRGTGYTF.

This clonotype has just a few counts. The V and J genes are TRBV2 and TRBJ1-4, with D perhaps TRBD1 (6 bases). V lost 4 bases to trimming and J lost 3 bases, with 12 bases between them. Per germline, CDR1 SNHLY and CDR2 FYNNEI. The CDR3 runs to 15 residues. CDR3 in DNA: TGTGCCAGCAGTGCAGAGGGGGGAGCTAATGAAAAACTGTTTTTT. Protein: CASSAEGGANEKLFF.

The CDR3 DNA is TGTGCCAGCAGCCCGGGGTTCTATATCTACGAGCAGTACTTC. It is translated as CASSPGFYIYEQYF. This chain joins TRBV5-5 and TRBJ2-7; possibly TRBD2 for D (5 bases). V lost 4 bases and J lost 3, with 14 bases in between. Germline V lookup: CDR1 SGHKS, CDR2 YYEKEE (reference sequence). The CDR3 is made up of 14 amino acids.

The genes are TRBV7-3 and TRBJ2-3, with 9 bases aligning to TRBD1. The CDR3 has 16 residues. The V gene end was trimmed by 2 bases and the J gene end by 3 bases; junction bases not matched to a gene: 6. The germline V gene encodes CDR1 SGHTA and CDR2 FQGTGA. The chain's CDR3 is CASSLVGQGPTDTQYF. For the CDR3, the DNA is TGTGCCAGCAGCTTAGTGGGACAGGGACCGACAGATACGCAGTATTTT.

This clonotype showed up many times. The chain carries TRBV7-2 and TRBJ1-2, with a possible D match to TRBD1 (5 bases). Germline V lookup: CDR1 SGHTA, CDR2 FQGNSA. This CDR3 comprises 16 residues. V lost 2 bases, J lost 7 bases, and 20 bases lay in between. The CDR3 here is CASSLIIAGPTGGYTF. Written as DNA, the CDR3 is TGTGCCAGCAGCTTAATTATCGCGGGACCCACAGGTGGCTACACCTTC.

The chain has TRBV2 and TRBJ2-5, with 8 bases lining up with TRBD2. From germline, CDR1 is SNHLY and CDR2 FYNNEI. J gave up 0 bases and V 6 bases, and 6 bases lay outside the gene matches. This CDR3 region has 15 residues. The CDR3 DNA follows: TGTGCCAGCAGCGTAGCGGGGTTGTACCAAGAGACCCAGTACTTC. Translated: CASSVAGLYQETQYF.

This clonotype was seen a few times. The V and J genes are TRBV21-1 and TRBJ2-3; no check of the table's D call, TRBD1, against the DNA was made. TRBV21-1 is a pseudogene segment. The CDR3 has 16 amino acids. CDR3 protein: CASSKVDRGRIDTQYF. CDR3 DNA: TGTGCCAGCAGCAAAGTAGACAGGGGGCGGATAGATACGCAGTATTTT.

The chain is built from TRBV5-1 and TRBJ2-1, with 14 positions matching TRBD2. CDR1 SGHRS and CDR2 YFSETQ come from the germline V gene. The CDR3 covers 15 residues. The V segment lost 1 base and the J segment 9 bases; nucleotides outside the gene matches: 3. CDR3 loop: CASSLRLAGGSEQFF. CDR3 DNA: TGCGCCAGCAGCTTGAGACTAGCGGGGGGGAGTGAGCAGTTCTTC.

The V gene is TRBV3-1, the J gene TRBJ2-4, with D uncertain. V lost 1 base, J lost 0 bases, and 7 bases lay in between. The V gene's germline CDR1 is LGHDT and CDR2 YNNKEL (reference sequence). This CDR3 has 15 amino acids. As DNA, the CDR3 is TGTGCCAGCAGCCAAGTAGGAATAGCCAAAAACATTCAGTACTTC. It codes for CASSQVGIAKNIQYF.

This CDR3 is CASRRDFQYNSPLHF. DNA of the CDR3: TGTGCCAGCAGGCGGGACTTCCAATATAATTCACCCCTCCACTTT. The chain recombines TRBV12-3 or TRBV12-4 with TRBJ1-6; a weak D match, TRBD1 (5 bases). V was cut by 6 bases and J by 4 bases, with 13 bases left in between. The CDR3 has 15 residues.

In this sample, this clonotype turned up once. This chain joins TRBV6-2 or TRBV6-3 and TRBJ2-2; possibly TRBD1 for D (6 bases). V was clipped by 10 bases and J by 6 bases, with 9 bases between them. CDR3 length: 11 residues. In germline, CDR1 is MNHEY, CDR2 SVGEGT. As DNA, the CDR3 is TGTGCCACCAGGGGAGCCGGGGAGCTGTTTTTT. This encodes CATRGAGELFF.

V is TRBV3-1 and J is TRBJ1-1; 9 positions agree with TRBD1. Germline V gene lookup returns CDR1 LGHDT and CDR2 YNNKEL (reference sequence). Losses at the gene ends were 5 bases for V and 1 base for J; bases not matched to a gene: 5. This CDR3 comprises 15 residues. CDR3 amino acids: CASSYTGGWNTEAFF. In DNA form, the CDR3 reads TGTGCCAGCAGCTATACAGGGGGCTGGAACACTGAAGCTTTCTTT.

The chain joins TRBV12-3 or TRBV12-4 to TRBJ2-7, with 9 bases matching TRBD2. J gave up 7 bases and V 6 bases, and 10 bases lay outside the gene matches. This CDR3 contains 14 residues. CDR3 amino acids: CASRRGGPYNEQYF. Here the CDR3 DNA reads TGTGCCAGCAGGCGGGGGGGCCCCTACAATGAGCAGTACTTC.

This clonotype was seen a handful of times. The chain has TRBV4-3 and TRBJ2-2; the match to TRBD1 covers 7 bases. CDR3 length: 15 amino acids. Germline V gene lookup returns CDR1 LGHNA and CDR2 YSLEER. Trimming at V came to 3 bases and at J to 4 bases, leaving 5 bases not matched to a gene. CDR3: CASSHTTGATGELFF. DNA for the CDR3: TGCGCCAGCAGCCACACAACAGGGGCCACCGGGGAGCTGTTTTTT.

The chain employs TRBV5-1 and TRBJ1-3; D ambiguous. Trimming left V 1 base short and J 2 bases short, with 13 bases between. Germline V gives CDR1 SGHRS, CDR2 YFSETQ. The CDR3 length is 16 residues. This CDR3 is CASSLIGIPPGNTIYF. DNA for the CDR3: TGCGCCAGCAGCTTGATCGGGATTCCGCCTGGAAACACCATATATTTT.

A word on this clonotype: This may be a read error: a much more frequent sequence differs by one nucleotide. This chain connects TRBV12-3 or TRBV12-4 to TRBJ2-3; perhaps TRBD1 as D (6 bases). This CDR3 region has 13 residues. CDR3 coding DNA: TGTGCCGGCAGGGGACGGATTACAGATACGCAGTATTTT. Translation: CAGRGRITDTQYF.

The CDR3 spells CASSIGSGGAFTDTQYF. CDR3 DNA: TGTGCCAGTAGTATTGGGAGCGGGGGAGCCTTCACAGATACGCAGTATTTT. The rearrangement uses TRBV19 and TRBJ2-3, with 8 bases that match TRBD2. The CDR3 is 17 residues long. Per the germline V gene, CDR1 is LNHDA and CDR2 is SQIVND (reference sequence). Trimming removed 3 bases from V and 2 bases from J; junction bases left unmatched: 10.

This clonotype was seen a handful of times. Being one base from a much bigger clone, this may be a read error. J is TRBJ1-4 and V is TRBV12-3 or TRBV12-4; D is unclear. The CDR3 contains 14 residues. Trimming stripped 6 bases from V and 0 bases from J, with 8 bases between. The CDR3 DNA is TGTGCCAGCAGGCCAGCCGCAACTAATGAAAAACTGTTTTTT. Residues: CASRPAATNEKLFF.

This clonotype was counted a few times. This chain uses TRBV12-3 or TRBV12-4 with TRBJ1-4, with D perhaps TRBD1 (6 bases). The V gene lost 5 bases and the J gene lost 7 bases, with 14 bases spanning the gap. The CDR3 runs 14 residues. As DNA, the CDR3 is TGTGCCAGCAGTGTAATCGCGGACAGTGAAAAACTGTTTTTT. This encodes CASSVIADSEKLFF.

About this clonotype: A much bigger clone sits one base away, suggesting this may be a read error. This chain joins TRBV10-3 and TRBJ1-1; D not certain. The CDR3 has 16 residues. Germline V gene sequence: CDR1 ENHRY, CDR2 SYGVKD. Trimming took off 7 bases at V and 1 base at J, with 19 bases between the two ends. This chain's CDR3 is CAIKMSQRPSNTEAFF. CDR3 DNA sequence: TGTGCCATCAAAATGAGTCAGAGACCTTCGAACACTGAAGCTTTCTTT.